What follows is one T cell receptor beta chain and its context. Its antigen remains unknown. The sample originates from a study of tumor and adjacent non-tumor tissue in lung cancer. General observations from the study: Higher tumor TCR diversity was associated with shorter survival.

RNA was extracted from bulk tissue without any cell sorting. The library came from three nested PCR rounds adapted from ARM-PCR protocols. TCRdb reanalysed the multiplex PCR reads using MiXCR and keeps one entry per CDR3 protein. The table lists under 140,000 distinct CDR3 sequences, about 87% of them singletons. The V segment lost 3 bases and the J segment 2 bases; nucleotides outside the gene matches: 2. CDR3 length: 13 residues. Germline V gives CDR1 DFQATT, CDR2 SNEGSKA (reference sequence). Sequenced sample: lung tumor tissue. The source of this sequence is a man between 65 and 80 years old with non-small cell lung cancer. The chain couples TRBV20-1 to TRBJ2-7; 9 bases line up with TRBD2. The CDR3 region has the DNA TGCAGTGCTAGGCGGGAGGGCCCCTACGAGCAGTACTTC. The encoded protein is CSARREGPYEQYF.